Described below is a single T cell receptor (beta chain) sequence and its context. The sample originates from a study of blood T cell repertoires in COVID-19. Study at large: Sources were T cells, B-cell-depleted T cells, or PBMCs; the material itself was cDNA or gDNA.

The CDR3 is made up of 15 amino acids. V lost 1 base, J lost 7 bases, and 9 bases stayed unmatched. Germline CDR1 is SGHVS and CDR2 is FQNEAQ. Sequencing was performed with immunoSEQ multiplex PCR; in TCRdb, only in-frame clones are kept and a portion is missing. Here the sample spans hundreds of thousands of clones, 70% to 90% being singletons. Recovered status in Cohort 3 required two negative PCRs, clearance, or symptom resolution. This sequence was found in a young man who had recovered from COVID-19. Sequenced material: PBMCs or T cells enriched from blood (not recorded which). The rearrangement links TRBV7-8 to TRBJ1-2, with 7 bases matching TRBD1. This CDR3 reads CASSLGRQGVGGYTF. As DNA, the CDR3 is TGTGCCAGCAGCTTAGGTCGACAGGGTGTAGGTGGCTACACCTTC.